This T cell receptor (beta chain) stems from a study of shared clonotypes between healthy human individuals. At the level of the study: The plates for each donor numbered three CD4 naive, three CD4 memory, two CD8 naive and one CD8 memory.

Trimming took off 0 bases at V and 4 bases at J, with 4 bases between the two ends. Per germline, CDR1 SGHKS and CDR2 YYEKEE (reference sequence). The CDR3 spans 12 residues. Concerning this clone itself: No antigen is known for it. Additional DNA sequences in this sample encode the identical CDR3.

Whole-study findings and limits: Among non-shared clonotypes, generation probabilities were lower than among those shared by all four donors. Sharing across four donors was highest in naive CD4 (approximately 5%) and lowest in memory CD8 (0.4%).

For each subset, genomic DNA was distributed in equal portions over several immunoSEQ plates. Method: immunoSEQ multiplex PCR; TCRdb's copy keeps in-frame clones and lacks some. The profile shows 2 million to 3 million clones, 80% to 95% of them singletons. Sequencing was performed on naive CD4+ T cells from PBMCs. Noted subset: CD45RA+ positively selected. The rearrangement uses TRBV5-5 and TRBJ1-2, with D uncertain. The receptor comes from a man aged 18 to 30 in good health. Some clones in this sample may be carry-over from other donors' samples. The CDR3 DNA reads TGTGCCAGCAGCTTGGACAGCTATGGCTACACCTTC. Its translation is CASSLDSYGYTF.